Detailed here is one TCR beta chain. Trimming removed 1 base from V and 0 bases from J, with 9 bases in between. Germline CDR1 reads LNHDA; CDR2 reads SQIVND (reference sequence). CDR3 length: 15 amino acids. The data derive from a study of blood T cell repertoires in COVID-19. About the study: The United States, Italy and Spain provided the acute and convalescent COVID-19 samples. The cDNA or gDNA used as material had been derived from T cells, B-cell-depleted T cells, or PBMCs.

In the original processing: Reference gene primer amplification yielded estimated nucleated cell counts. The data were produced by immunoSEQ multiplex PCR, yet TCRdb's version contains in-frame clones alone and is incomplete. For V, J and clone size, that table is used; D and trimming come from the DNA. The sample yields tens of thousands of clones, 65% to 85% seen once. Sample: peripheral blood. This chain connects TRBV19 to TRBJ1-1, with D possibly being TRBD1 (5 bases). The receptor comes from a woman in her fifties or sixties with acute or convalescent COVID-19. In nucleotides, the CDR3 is TGTGCCAGTAGTATAGGGGGCAGCATGAACACTGAAGCTTTCTTT. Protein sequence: CASSIGGSMNTEAFF.